Presented here are 10 T cell receptor beta chains from one specimen sequenced in a study of cytomegalovirus exposure and HLA in healthy donors. The PCR ran on 60 Vbeta and 13 Jbeta primers. Only in-frame clones appear in the TCRdb table, and some are missing; sequencing was by immunoSEQ multiplex PCR. Here the sample spans 100,000 to 150,000 clones, under 10% being singletons. Sequencing was performed on PBMCs. These receptor sequences come from a woman in her 40s in good health and CMV-seropositive.

There are a few counts of this clone. The chain is built from TRBV6-1 and TRBJ1-1; weak D call: TRBD1 (6 bases). Trimming cost V 3 bases and J 6 bases, with 11 bases left between them. This CDR3 region has 13 residues. Germline assignment: CDR1 MNHNS and CDR2 SASEGT. The CDR3, as DNA: TGTGCCAGCAGTGAGCGGGGGCACGCTGAAGCTTTCTTT. Encoded protein: CASSERGHAEAFF.

This clone was seen a handful of times. The chain recombines TRBV5-1 with TRBJ2-6; 9 bases are a match to TRBD1. The trim removed 0 bases at V and 0 bases at J, leaving 4 bases unmatched. Germline V CDR1 and CDR2: SGHRS, YFSETQ. This CDR3 comprises 18 residues. The CDR3 loop reads CASSLETGGFSGANVLTF. The CDR3 region has the DNA TGCGCCAGCAGCTTGGAAACAGGGGGCTTCTCTGGGGCCAACGTCCTGACTTTC.

Only a few counts were recorded for this clone. This chain links TRBV19 with TRBJ2-3, with 10 bases fitting TRBD2. This CDR3 has 16 amino acids. Per germline, CDR1 LNHDA and CDR2 SQIVND (reference sequence). J was trimmed by 3 bases and V by 5 bases; bases with no gene match: 8. CDR3 nucleotide sequence: TGTGCCAGTAGTCCCGGACTAGCGGCTTATACAGATACGCAGTATTTT. This sequence encodes CASSPGLAAYTDTQYF.

In DNA, the CDR3 is TGTGCCAGCAGTATAGCCCCTTCTGGAAACACCATATATTTT. Protein sequence: CASSIAPSGNTIYF. This chain connects TRBV9 to TRBJ1-3, with D unresolved. Germline CDR1 is SGDLS and CDR2 is YYNGEE. Trimming stripped 5 bases from V and 1 base from J, with 10 bases between. CDR3 length: 14 amino acids.

This clone was seen a few times. The J gene is TRBJ2-2, the V gene TRBV5-8, with 11 bases fitting TRBD2. The germline CDR1 and CDR2 sequences are SGHTS and YDEGEE. V lost 4 bases and J lost 0; bases outside the gene matches: 8. This CDR3 spans 18 amino acids. CDR3 in DNA: TGTGCCAGCAGCCATCTAGCGGGGGGCCGTACGAACACCGGGGAGCTGTTTTTT. It codes for CASSHLAGGRTNTGELFF.

This clone has just a few counts. The rearrangement joins TRBV9 to TRBJ1-6; TRBD1 might be the D (6 bases). The CDR3 loop spans 14 amino acids. Trimming removed 6 bases from V and 9 bases from J, with 16 bases in between. Germline assignment: CDR1 SGDLS and CDR2 YYNGEE. In nucleotides, the CDR3 is TGTGCCAGCACGCGGTCAGGGGAGAGTTCACCCCTCCACTTT. Amino acids: CASTRSGESSPLHF. The full variable domain, rest sourced from reference TRBV9 and TRBJ1-6, is DSGVTQTPKHLITATGQRVTLRCSPRSGDLSVYWYQQSLDQGLQFLIQYYNGEERAKGNILERFSAQQFPDLHSELNLSSLELGDSALYFCASTRSGESSPLHFGNGTRLTVT.

The V call is TRBV7-2, the J call TRBJ1-1; D call uncertain. Germline CDR1 and CDR2: SGHTA and FQGNSA. The CDR3 totals 14 residues. V lost 1 base and J lost 0, with 6 bases in between. CDR3 sequence reads: CASSLVGVNTEAFF. CDR3 nucleotides: TGTGCCAGCAGCTTAGTGGGCGTGAACACTGAAGCTTTCTTT. The complete variable domain, with remaining parts taken from reference TRBV7-2 and TRBJ1-1, reads GAGVSQSPSNKVTEKGKDVELRCDPISGHTALYWYRQSLGQGLEFLIYFQGNSAPDKSGLPSDRFSAERTGGSVSTLTIQRTQQEDSAVYLCASSLVGVNTEAFFGQGTRLTVV.

The chain uses TRBV5-4 and TRBJ2-5, with 8 bases that match TRBD1. Germline values: CDR1 SGHNT, CDR2 YYREEE (reference sequence). V was clipped by 4 bases and J by 2 bases; unmatched bases: 7. CDR3 length equals 15 residues. CDR3 nucleotide sequence: TGTGCCAGCAGCGGAAACCGGGACAGGCAAGAGACCCAGTACTTC. Translating it yields CASSGNRDRQETQYF.

This clone was picked up a small number of times. The V and J genes are TRBV9 and TRBJ1-1; D is undetermined. Trimming removed 3 bases at V and 0 bases at J, with 9 bases between. The CDR3 covers 14 residues. Germline V lookup: CDR1 SGDLS, CDR2 YYNGEE. CDR3: CASSALELNTEAFF. The DNA of the CDR3 is TGTGCCAGCAGCGCCCTTGAGCTGAACACTGAAGCTTTCTTT. Supplemented by reference TRBV9 and TRBJ1-1, the full variable domain reads DSGVTQTPKHLITATGQRVTLRCSPRSGDLSVYWYQQSLDQGLQFLIQYYNGEERAKGNILERFSAQQFPDLHSELNLSSLELGDSALYFCASSALELNTEAFFGQGTRLTVV.

The chain joins TRBV5-4 to TRBJ1-4; 8 positions match TRBD1. The CDR3 is 15 amino acids. Germline V gene lookup returns CDR1 SGHNT and CDR2 YYREEE (reference sequence). V was pared by 0 bases and J by 5 bases, with 3 bases of the junction left unmatched. The DNA of the CDR3 is TGTGCCAGCAGCTTGGGGGACAGGAAAAATGAAAAACTGTTTTTT. Translating gives CASSLGDRKNEKLFF.